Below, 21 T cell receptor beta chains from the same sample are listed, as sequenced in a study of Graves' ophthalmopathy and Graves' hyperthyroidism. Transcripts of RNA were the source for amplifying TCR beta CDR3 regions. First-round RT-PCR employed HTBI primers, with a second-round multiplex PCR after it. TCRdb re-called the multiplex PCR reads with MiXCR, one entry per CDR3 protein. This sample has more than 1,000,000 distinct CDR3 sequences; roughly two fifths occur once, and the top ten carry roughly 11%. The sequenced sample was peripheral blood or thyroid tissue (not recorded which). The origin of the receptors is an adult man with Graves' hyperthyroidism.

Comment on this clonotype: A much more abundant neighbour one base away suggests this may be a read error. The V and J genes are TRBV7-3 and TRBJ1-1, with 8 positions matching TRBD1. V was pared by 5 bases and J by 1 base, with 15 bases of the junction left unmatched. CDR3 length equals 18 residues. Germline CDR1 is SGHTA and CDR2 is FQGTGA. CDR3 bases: TGTGCCAGCAGCCGCCCGGACGCAGGGGGCTTGACGAACACTGAAGCTTTCTTT. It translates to CASSRPDAGGLTNTEAFF.

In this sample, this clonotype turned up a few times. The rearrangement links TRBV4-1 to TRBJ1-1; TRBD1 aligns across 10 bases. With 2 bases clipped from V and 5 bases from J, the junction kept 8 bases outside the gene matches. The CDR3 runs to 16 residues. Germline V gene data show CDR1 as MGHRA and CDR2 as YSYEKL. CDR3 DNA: TGCGCCAGCAGCCAATGGGCAGGACAGGGGGGGACTGAAGCTTTCTTT. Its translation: CASSQWAGQGGTEAFF.

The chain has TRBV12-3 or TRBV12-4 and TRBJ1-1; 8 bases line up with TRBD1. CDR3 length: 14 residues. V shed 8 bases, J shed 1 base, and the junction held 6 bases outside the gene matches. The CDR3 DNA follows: TGTGCCAGCGGGCCGGGACAGGCGAACACTGAAGCTTTCTTT. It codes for CASGPGQANTEAFF.

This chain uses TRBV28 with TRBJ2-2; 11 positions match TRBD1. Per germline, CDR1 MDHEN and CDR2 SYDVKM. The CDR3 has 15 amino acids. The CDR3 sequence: CATPGTGGNTGELFF. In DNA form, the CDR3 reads TGTGCAACGCCTGGGACAGGGGGTAACACCGGGGAGCTGTTTTTT.

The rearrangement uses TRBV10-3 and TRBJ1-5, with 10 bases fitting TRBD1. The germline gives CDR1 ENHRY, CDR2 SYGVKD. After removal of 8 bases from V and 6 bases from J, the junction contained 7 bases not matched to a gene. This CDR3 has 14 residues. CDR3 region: CAIRTGGSRQPQHF. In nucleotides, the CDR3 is TGTGCCATCCGGACAGGGGGAAGTCGTCAGCCCCAGCATTTT.

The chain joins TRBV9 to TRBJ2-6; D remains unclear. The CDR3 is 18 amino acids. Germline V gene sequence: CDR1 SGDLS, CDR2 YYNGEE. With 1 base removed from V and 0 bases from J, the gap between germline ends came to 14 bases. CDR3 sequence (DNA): TGTGCCAGCAGCGTACTTGTGACGGCTAGCTCTGGGGCCAACGTCCTGACTTTC. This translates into CASSVLVTASSGANVLTF. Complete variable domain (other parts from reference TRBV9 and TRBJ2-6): DSGVTQTPKHLITATGQRVTLRCSPRSGDLSVYWYQQSLDQGLQFLIQYYNGEERAKGNILERFSAQQFPDLHSELNLSSLELGDSALYFCASSVLVTASSGANVLTFGAGSRLTVL.

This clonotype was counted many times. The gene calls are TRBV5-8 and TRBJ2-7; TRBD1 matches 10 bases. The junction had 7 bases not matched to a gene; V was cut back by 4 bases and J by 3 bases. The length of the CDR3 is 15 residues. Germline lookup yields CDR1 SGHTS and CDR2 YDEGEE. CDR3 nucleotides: TGTGCCAGCAGCGAGACCGGGACAGGGGACTACGAGCAGTACTTC. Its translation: CASSETGTGDYEQYF.

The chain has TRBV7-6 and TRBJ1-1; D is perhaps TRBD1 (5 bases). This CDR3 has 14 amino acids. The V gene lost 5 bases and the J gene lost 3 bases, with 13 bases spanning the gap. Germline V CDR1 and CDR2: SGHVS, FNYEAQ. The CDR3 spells CASSGWGGDTEAFF. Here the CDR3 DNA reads TGTGCCAGCAGCGGGTGGGGGGGTGACACTGAAGCTTTCTTT.

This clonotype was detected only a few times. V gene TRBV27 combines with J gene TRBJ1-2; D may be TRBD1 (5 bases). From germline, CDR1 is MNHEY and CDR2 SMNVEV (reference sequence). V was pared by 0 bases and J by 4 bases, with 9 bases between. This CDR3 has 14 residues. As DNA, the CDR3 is TGTGCCAGCAGTTTATCTAGGGGCGGCTATGGCTACACCTTC. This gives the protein CASSLSRGGYGYTF.

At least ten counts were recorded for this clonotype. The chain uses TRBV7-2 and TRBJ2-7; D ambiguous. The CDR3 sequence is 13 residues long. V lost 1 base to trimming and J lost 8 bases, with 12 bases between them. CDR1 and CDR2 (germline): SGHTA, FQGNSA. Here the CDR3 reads CASSLGRMTQQYF. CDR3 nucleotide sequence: TGTGCCAGCAGCTTAGGGAGAATGACACAGCAGTACTTC.

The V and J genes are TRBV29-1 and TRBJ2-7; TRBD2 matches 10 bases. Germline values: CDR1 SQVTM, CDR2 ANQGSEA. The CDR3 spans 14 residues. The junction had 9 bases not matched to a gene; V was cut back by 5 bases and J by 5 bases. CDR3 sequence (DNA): TGCAGCGTTCGACCTAGCGGGAGAGGCCACGAGCAGTACTTC. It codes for CSVRPSGRGHEQYF.

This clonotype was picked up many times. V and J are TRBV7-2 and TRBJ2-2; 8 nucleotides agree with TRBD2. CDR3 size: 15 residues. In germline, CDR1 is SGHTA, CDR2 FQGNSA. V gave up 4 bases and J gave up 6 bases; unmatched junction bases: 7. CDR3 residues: CASSSGGALAGELFF. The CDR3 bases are TGTGCCAGCAGCTCCGGGGGGGCCCTGGCCGGGGAGCTGTTTTTT.

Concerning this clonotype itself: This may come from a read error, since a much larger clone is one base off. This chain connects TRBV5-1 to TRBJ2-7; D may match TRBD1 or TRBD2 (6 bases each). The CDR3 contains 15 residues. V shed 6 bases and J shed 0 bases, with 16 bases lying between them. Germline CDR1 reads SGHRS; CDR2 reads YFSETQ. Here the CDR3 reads CASNPQGLSSYEQYF. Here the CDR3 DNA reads TGCGCCAGCAACCCACAGGGACTGAGCTCCTACGAGCAGTACTTC.

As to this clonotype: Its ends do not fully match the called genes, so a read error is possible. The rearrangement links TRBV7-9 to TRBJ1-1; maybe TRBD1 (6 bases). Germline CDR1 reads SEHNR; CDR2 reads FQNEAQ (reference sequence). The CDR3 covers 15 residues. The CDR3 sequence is CASSLAWGAKTEAFF. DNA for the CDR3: TGCGCCAGCAGCTTGGCATGGGGGGCTAAGACTGAAGCTTTCTTT.

Here the CDR3 reads CAWSGLQQETQYF. CDR3 in DNA: TGTGCCTGGAGTGGTCTACAGCAAGAGACCCAGTACTTC. The J gene is TRBJ2-5, the V gene TRBV11-2; D remains ambiguous. In germline, CDR1 is SGHAT, CDR2 FQNNGV. Trimming shortened V by 11 bases and J by 2 bases, and 15 bases separated the two germline ends. This CDR3 is built from 13 residues.

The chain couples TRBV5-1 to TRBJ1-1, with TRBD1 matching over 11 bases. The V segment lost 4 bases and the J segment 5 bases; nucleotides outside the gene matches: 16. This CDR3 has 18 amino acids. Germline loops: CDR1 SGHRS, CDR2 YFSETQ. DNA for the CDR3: TGCGCCAGCAGCCCGGTCCAACCCGGGACAGGGGGACCAACTGAAGCTTTCTTT. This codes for CASSPVQPGTGGPTEAFF.

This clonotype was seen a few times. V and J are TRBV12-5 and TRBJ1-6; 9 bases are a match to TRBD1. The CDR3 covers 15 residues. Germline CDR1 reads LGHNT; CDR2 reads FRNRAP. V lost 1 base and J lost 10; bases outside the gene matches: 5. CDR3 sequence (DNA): TGTGCTAGTGGTTTGGGGGACAGGGATGACTCACCCCTCCACTTT. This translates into CASGLGDRDDSPLHF.

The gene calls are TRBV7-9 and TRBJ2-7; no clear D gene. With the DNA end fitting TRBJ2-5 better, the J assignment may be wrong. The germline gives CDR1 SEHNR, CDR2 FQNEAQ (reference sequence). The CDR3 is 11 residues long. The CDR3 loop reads CAGSPVGTQYF. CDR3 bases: TGTGCCGGCTCGCCCGTGGGGACCCAGTACTTC.

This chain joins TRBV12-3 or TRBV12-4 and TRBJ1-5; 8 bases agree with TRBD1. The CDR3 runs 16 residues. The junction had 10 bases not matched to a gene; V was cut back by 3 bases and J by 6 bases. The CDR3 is CASSLPSAGGRQPQHF. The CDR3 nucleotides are TGTGCCAGCAGTTTGCCCAGCGCAGGGGGCCGTCAGCCCCAGCATTTT.

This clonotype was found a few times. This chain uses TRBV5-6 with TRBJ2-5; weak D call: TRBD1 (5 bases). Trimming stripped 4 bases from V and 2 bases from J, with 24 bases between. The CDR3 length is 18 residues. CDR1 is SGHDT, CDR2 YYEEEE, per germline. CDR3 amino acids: CASSAGPGMMVGQETQYF. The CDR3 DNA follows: TGTGCCAGCAGCGCCGGACCAGGGATGATGGTGGGACAAGAGACCCAGTACTTC.

This CDR3 reads CASSPGTGWHGYTF. The CDR3 DNA sequence: TGTGCCAGCAGCCCCGGGACAGGGTGGCATGGCTACACCTTC. The chain has TRBV11-2 and TRBJ1-2, with 9 bases aligning to TRBD1. The CDR3 runs to 14 residues. CDR1 is SGHAT, CDR2 FQNNGV, per germline. V lost 5 bases and J lost 6; bases outside the gene matches: 7.